These 17 T cell receptor beta chains originate from one sample sequenced in a study of shared T cell receptors in the human thymus. This table comes from immunoSEQ multiplex PCR, and its TCRdb copy is limited to in-frame clones, with some not included. Here the sample spans some 700,000 clones, 70% to 90% being singletons. These data are also associated with another study on human thymus T cells.

Sequencing was performed on thymocytes. The receptor source for this set is a girl younger than two with a congenital heart defect.

The V gene is TRBV4-1, the J gene TRBJ2-3; 11 bases line up with TRBD2. Germline lookup yields CDR1 MGHRA and CDR2 YSYEKL. Germline trimming cut 1 base from V and 3 bases from J; bases unmatched to any gene: 6. CDR3 length: 17 amino acids. Here the CDR3 DNA reads TGCGCCAGCAGCCAAGCTTTAGCGGGGGGGAGAACAGATACGCAGTATTTT. As protein: CASSQALAGGRTDTQYF.

CDR3 sequence (DNA): TGTGCCAGTAGTATGTCGCTAGCGGCGAATGAGCAGTTCTTC. Its protein product is CASSMSLAANEQFF. This sequence joins TRBV19 and TRBJ2-1; 7 nucleotides line up with TRBD2. V trimming: 3 bases; J trimming: 7 bases; junction bases outside the gene matches: 6. This CDR3 is 14 amino acids long. Germline values: CDR1 LNHDA, CDR2 SQIVND (reference sequence).

V and J are TRBV18 and TRBJ2-7; D might be TRBD1 (6 bases). V lost 0 bases, J lost 0 bases, and 9 bases lay in between. Per germline, CDR1 KGHSH and CDR2 LQKENI. This CDR3 has 15 residues. The CDR3 region is CASSPPLTGSYEQYF. CDR3 in DNA: TGTGCCAGCTCACCACCATTGACAGGCTCCTACGAGCAGTACTTC. Complete variable domain (other parts from reference TRBV18 and TRBJ2-7): NAGVMQNPRHLVRRRGQEARLRCSPMKGHSHVYWYRQLPEEGLKFMVYLQKENIIDESGMPKERFSAEFPKEGPSILRIQQVVRGDSAAYFCASSPPLTGSYEQYFGPGTRLTVT.

The chain recombines TRBV6-5 with TRBJ1-1; 9 nucleotides line up with TRBD1. Germline assignment: CDR1 MNHEY and CDR2 SVGAGI. The CDR3 covers 12 residues. After removal of 7 bases from V and 4 bases from J, the junction contained 1 base not matched to a gene. The CDR3 region is CASMTGGTEAFF. The CDR3 DNA sequence: TGTGCCAGCATGACAGGGGGCACTGAAGCTTTCTTT.

This chain links TRBV2 with TRBJ1-2, with D possibly being TRBD1 (6 bases). The germline CDR1 and CDR2 sequences are SNHLY and FYNNEI. Trimming left V 3 bases short and J 7 bases short, with 15 bases between. The CDR3 extends over 14 amino acids. CDR3 sequence (DNA): TGTGCCAGCAGTGATTCGGGGGGGCCTTTTGGCTACACCTTC. Encoded protein: CASSDSGGPFGYTF. The full variable domain, completed using reference TRBV2 and TRBJ1-2, is EPEVTQTPSHQVTQMGQEVILRCVPISNHLYFYWYRQILGQKVEFLVSFYNNEISEKSEIFDDQFSVERPDGSNFTLKIRSTKLEDSAMYFCASSDSGGPFGYTFGSGTRLTVV.

The genes are TRBV28 and TRBJ1-1, with D unclear. CDR3 length equals 14 residues. Germline V gene lookup returns CDR1 MDHEN and CDR2 SYDVKM. V lost 1 base and J lost 2, with 8 bases in between. CDR3: CASSLFAGNTEAFF. The CDR3 DNA is TGTGCCAGCAGTTTATTCGCAGGCAACACTGAAGCTTTCTTT.

The genes are TRBV9 and TRBJ2-5, with a weak D call TRBD1 (6 bases). The DNA matches TRBJ2-7 better at its end, which makes the J call doubtful. This CDR3 has 14 residues. Germline V gene data show CDR1 as SGDLS and CDR2 as YYNGEE. The CDR3 spells CASSVEWQGNEQYF. The CDR3 DNA sequence: TGTGCCAGCAGCGTAGAATGGCAGGGGAACGAGCAGTACTTC.

The rearrangement joins TRBV7-2 to TRBJ2-7; D is perhaps TRBD1 (6 bases). This CDR3 region has 15 residues. Germline CDR1 and CDR2: SGHTA and FQGNSA. With 5 bases removed from V and 2 bases from J, the gap between germline ends came to 16 bases. The DNA for the CDR3 is TGTGCCAGCAGCCAGCAGGGGAAGGGGACCTACGAGCAGTACTTC. It specifies CASSQQGKGTYEQYF.

The rearrangement uses TRBV5-1 and TRBJ2-1; possible D gene TRBD1, 5 bases. CDR3 size: 12 residues. V lost 4 bases to trimming and J lost 5 bases, with 7 bases between them. Germline-derived CDR1 and CDR2 are SGHRS and YFSETQ. Written as DNA, the CDR3 is TGCGCCAGCAGCCCGGACAACAATGAGCAGTTCTTC. Encoded protein: CASSPDNNEQFF.

The rearrangement joins TRBV7-4 to TRBJ2-5, with D possibly TRBD2 on 5 matching bases. Trimming left V 2 bases short and J 5 bases short, with 15 bases between. The CDR3 runs to 15 residues. CDR1 and CDR2 from the germline V gene are SGHVT and SQSDAQ. CDR3 bases: TGTGCCAGCAGCTTAAAAGGAGAGGCGGGTGAGACCCAGTACTTC. It specifies CASSLKGEAGETQYF.

The CDR3 here is CASSRHGGAGNEQFF. CDR3 nucleotides: TGCGCCAGCAGCCGACACGGGGGGGCCGGGAATGAGCAGTTCTTC. The chain recombines TRBV4-3 with TRBJ2-1; 8 bases match TRBD2. Germline V gene sequence: CDR1 LGHNA, CDR2 YSLEER. J lost 7 bases, V lost 4 bases, and 9 bases had no gene match. The CDR3 spans 15 residues.

V is TRBV4-1 and J is TRBJ2-3; 8 bases line up with TRBD1. The germline gives CDR1 MGHRA, CDR2 YSYEKL. V gave up 0 bases and J gave up 4 bases; unmatched junction bases: 3. The CDR3 is 15 residues long. In DNA, the CDR3 is TGCGCCAGCAGCCAAGACCCCAGGGGGCCAGATACGCAGTATTTT. It translates to CASSQDPRGPDTQYF.

The CDR3 loop is CAWGKGTAGYTF. The CDR3 DNA follows: TGTGCCTGGGGAAAAGGGACAGCAGGCTACACCTTC. V is TRBV30 and J is TRBJ1-2; 7 nucleotides agree with TRBD1. V shed 5 bases and J 8 bases; nucleotides not matched to a gene: 8. This CDR3 is 12 amino acids long. Germline values: CDR1 GTSNPN, CDR2 SVGIG (reference sequence).

The J gene is TRBJ1-2, the V gene TRBV27, with D maybe TRBD1 (6 bases). This CDR3 region has 19 residues. The V end was cut by 2 bases, the J end by 4 bases, with 26 bases between. Germline CDR1 MNHEY, CDR2 SMNVEV (reference sequence). CDR3 in DNA: TGTGCCAGCAGTTTAGGATTAGTGGCCAGGGGCGTATTTCTCTATGGCTACACCTTC. Protein: CASSLGLVARGVFLYGYTF.

This clone was recorded once. The V call is TRBV5-1, the J call TRBJ1-2, with 10 positions matching TRBD1. There are 15 residues in the CDR3. CDR1 is SGHRS and CDR2 is YFSETQ in the germline V gene. The J segment lost 8 bases and the V segment lost 1 base, leaving 8 bases of the junction unmatched. CDR3 coding DNA: TGCGCCAGCAGCTTGAGGCCCGGGGACAGGGGAGGCTACACCTTC. Protein: CASSLRPGDRGGYTF.

There are a few counts of this clone. The chain has TRBV2 and TRBJ1-2; the D gene is possibly TRBD1 (5 bases). V gave up 2 bases and J gave up 0 bases, with 13 bases separating them. Germline lookup yields CDR1 SNHLY and CDR2 FYNNEI. The CDR3 runs to 16 residues. CDR3 residues: CASSEYWGLANYGYTF. The CDR3 DNA is TGTGCCAGCAGTGAATATTGGGGACTGGCTAACTATGGCTACACCTTC.

There are a few counts of this clone. This chain links TRBV27 with TRBJ1-2; tentative D call: TRBD1 (6 bases). The CDR3 is 15 residues long. CDR1 MNHEY and CDR2 SMNVEV come from the germline V gene (reference sequence). V lost 3 bases to trimming and J lost 5 bases, with 16 bases between them. Here the CDR3 DNA reads TGTGCCAGCAGTTTCTCGAAGACAGGCATATATGGCTACACCTTC. Residues: CASSFSKTGIYGYTF.